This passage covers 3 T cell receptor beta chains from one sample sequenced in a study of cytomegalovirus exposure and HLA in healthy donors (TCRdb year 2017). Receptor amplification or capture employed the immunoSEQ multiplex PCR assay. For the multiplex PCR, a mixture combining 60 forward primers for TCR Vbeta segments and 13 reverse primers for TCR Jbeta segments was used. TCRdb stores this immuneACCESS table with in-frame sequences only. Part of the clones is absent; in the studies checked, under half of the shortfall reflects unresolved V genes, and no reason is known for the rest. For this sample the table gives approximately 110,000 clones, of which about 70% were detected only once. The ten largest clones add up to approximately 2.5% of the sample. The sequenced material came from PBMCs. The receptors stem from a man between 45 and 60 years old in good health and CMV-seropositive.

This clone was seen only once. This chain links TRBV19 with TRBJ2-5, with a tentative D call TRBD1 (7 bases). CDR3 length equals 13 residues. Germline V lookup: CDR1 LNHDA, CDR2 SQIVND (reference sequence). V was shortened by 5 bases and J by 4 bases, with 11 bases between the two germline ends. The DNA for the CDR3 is TGTGCCAGTAGTGAGCAGGGGGGAGAGACCCAGTACTTC. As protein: CASSEQGGETQYF.

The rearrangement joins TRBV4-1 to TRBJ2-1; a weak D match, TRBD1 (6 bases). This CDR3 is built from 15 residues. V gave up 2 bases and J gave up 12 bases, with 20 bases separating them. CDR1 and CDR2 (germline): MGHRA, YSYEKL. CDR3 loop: CASSQRSGQKGRQFF. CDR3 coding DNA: TGCGCCAGCAGCCAACGTTCTGGACAGAAAGGGAGGCAGTTCTTC.

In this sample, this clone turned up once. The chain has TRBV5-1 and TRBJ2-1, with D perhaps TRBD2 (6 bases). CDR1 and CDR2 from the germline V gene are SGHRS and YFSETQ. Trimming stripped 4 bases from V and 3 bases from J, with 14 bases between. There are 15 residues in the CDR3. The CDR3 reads CASSPGRGDYNEQFF. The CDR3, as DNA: TGCGCCAGCAGCCCGGGGCGCGGGGACTACAATGAGCAGTTCTTC.